A single sample is the source of the 21 T cell receptor beta chains below, sequenced in a study of shared clonotypes between healthy human individuals (dated by TCRdb to the early 2020s). Library construction relied on the immunoSEQ multiplex PCR assay. The table was pulled from immuneACCESS by TCRdb, which kept in-frame rearrangements only. Such tables lose some clones; where checked, under half of the loss comes from unresolved V genes, and the rest has no known cause. The sample contains about 2 million clones, roughly 94% of them found a single time. Of the sample, about 0.13% falls within the top ten clones. Specimen: naive CD4+ T cells sorted from blood. The sample's cell subset or site label, in plain terms: CD45RA+ positively selected. These receptors originate from a man aged 18 to 30 in good health.

V usage is TRBV10-3 and J usage is TRBJ2-2; possibly TRBD1 or TRBD2 for D (6 bases each). Trimming removed 6 bases from V and 7 bases from J, with 18 bases in between. Looked up from germline, CDR1 is ENHRY and CDR2 is SYGVKD. The CDR3 consists of 15 residues. CDR3 sequence: CAISTSGGESGELFF. The DNA of the CDR3 is TGTGCCATCAGCACCTCCGGGGGCGAGAGCGGGGAGCTGTTTTTT.

This clone was picked up one time. V usage is TRBV15 and J usage is TRBJ2-7; D is perhaps TRBD2 (5 bases). This CDR3 is built from 15 residues. Trimming shortened V by 5 bases and J by 0 bases, and 14 bases separated the two germline ends. Per the germline V gene, CDR1 is LNHNV and CDR2 is YYDKDF (reference sequence). CDR3 nucleotide sequence: TGTGCCACCAGCCGGGAAAAACGAAGCTCCTACGAGCAGTACTTC. This gives the protein CATSREKRSSYEQYF.

This clone was detected a few times. The identical CDR3 is also encoded by other nucleotide sequences in the sample. The chain uses TRBV28 and TRBJ1-2, with unresolved D. Germline assignment: CDR1 MDHEN and CDR2 SYDVKM. The V and J ends lost 3 bases and 1 base respectively, with 3 bases between them. The CDR3 runs to 12 residues. The CDR3 spells CASSLRNYGYTF. CDR3 sequence (DNA): TGTGCCAGCAGTTTGCGTAACTATGGCTACACCTTC.

The chain is built from TRBV25-1 and TRBJ2-3; maybe TRBD2 (5 bases). V was pared by 5 bases and J by 0 bases, with 15 bases between. This CDR3 is 16 amino acids long. Germline V CDR1 and CDR2: MGHDK, SYGVNS. The CDR3 DNA is TGTGCCAGCAGTAATTACCCCGGGATGAGCACAGATACGCAGTATTTT. It codes for CASSNYPGMSTDTQYF. The full variable domain, with the rest looked up from reference TRBV25-1 and TRBJ2-3, is EADIYQTPRYLVIGTGKKITLECSQTMGHDKMYWYQQDPGMELHLIHYSYGVNSTEKGDLSSESTVSRIRTEHFPLTLESARPSHTSQYLCASSNYPGMSTDTQYFGPGTRLTVL.

The rearrangement joins TRBV6-6 to TRBJ2-7; D may correspond to TRBD1 or TRBD2 (5 bases each). Germline lookup yields CDR1 MNHNY and CDR2 SVGAGI (reference sequence). The CDR3 runs 16 residues. V was shortened by 2 bases and J by 2 bases, with 16 bases between the two germline ends. CDR3 bases: TGTGCCAGCAGTTACGAGAGGGGCCTAGACCCCTACGAGCAGTACTTC. As protein: CASSYERGLDPYEQYF.

This chain joins TRBV30 and TRBJ2-5, with D unresolved. The ends were cut back, 1 base at V and 7 bases at J, with 10 bases in the middle. There are 12 residues in the CDR3. The germline gives CDR1 GTSNPN, CDR2 SVGIG (reference sequence). The CDR3 bases are TGTGCCTGGAGTGGATCTAAGGGGACCCAGTACTTC. It codes for CAWSGSKGTQYF.

The genes are TRBV7-2 and TRBJ2-2; TRBD1 is a possible D gene (6 bases). Looked up from germline, CDR1 is SGHTA and CDR2 is FQGNSA. The V and J ends lost 4 bases and 7 bases respectively, with 13 bases between them. The CDR3 has 14 residues. DNA of the CDR3: TGTGCCAGCAGCTCCAGACAGGACCACGGGGAGCTGTTTTTT. The encoded protein is CASSSRQDHGELFF.

This chain connects TRBV9 to TRBJ1-4, with TRBD1 matching over 8 bases. Germline V gene lookup returns CDR1 SGDLS and CDR2 YYNGEE. The CDR3 runs to 19 residues. The V gene end was trimmed by 0 bases and the J gene end by 3 bases; junction bases not matched to a gene: 13. CDR3 residues: CASSVGTGFPLRANEKLFF. The DNA of the CDR3 is TGTGCCAGCAGCGTAGGGACAGGGTTCCCCCTGAGGGCTAATGAAAAACTGTTTTTT. The variable domain in full, completed from reference TRBV9 and TRBJ1-4, reads DSGVTQTPKHLITATGQRVTLRCSPRSGDLSVYWYQQSLDQGLQFLIQYYNGEERAKGNILERFSAQQFPDLHSELNLSSLELGDSALYFCASSVGTGFPLRANEKLFFGSGTQLSVL.

The rearrangement links TRBV27 to TRBJ1-2; D unclear. This CDR3 region has 13 residues. Per the germline V gene, CDR1 is MNHEY and CDR2 is SMNVEV (reference sequence). Trimming removed 4 bases from V and 4 bases from J, with 10 bases in between. In DNA form, the CDR3 reads TGTGCCAGCAGTTCCCGGGGATTCTATGGCTACACCTTC. Amino acids: CASSSRGFYGYTF.

Notes on this clone: Other DNA sequences in this specimen translate into the identical CDR3. This chain joins TRBV30 and TRBJ1-1; no firm D call. The CDR3 covers 13 residues. Germline CDR1 and CDR2: GTSNPN and SVGIG (reference sequence). Trimming pared 0 bases from V and 2 bases from J, leaving 7 bases between. The CDR3 DNA reads as TGTGCCTGGAGTGTACAAACTAACACTGAAGCTTTCTTT. Encoded protein: CAWSVQTNTEAFF.

This clone was seen once. CDR3 DNA sequence: TGTGCCAGCAGCTTAGTTACGGGGATCACCGGGGAGCTGTTTTTT. This encodes CASSLVTGITGELFF. The chain uses TRBV7-2 and TRBJ2-2, with TRBD2 as a possible D gene (5 bases). The germline V and J ends were trimmed by 1 base and 4 bases, with 10 bases remaining between them. The CDR3 is 15 amino acids. Germline CDR1 is SGHTA and CDR2 is FQGNSA.

The gene calls are TRBV27 and TRBJ2-2; D perhaps matches TRBD2 (5 bases). This CDR3 region has 15 residues. The germline CDR1 and CDR2 sequences are MNHEY and SMNVEV (reference sequence). The germline V and J ends were trimmed by 7 bases and 6 bases, with 18 bases remaining between them. The CDR3 region has the DNA TGTGCCAGCAAACTAGTTTTCGGTTCGTCCGGGGAGCTGTTTTTT. Protein product: CASKLVFGSSGELFF.

V usage is TRBV5-4 and J usage is TRBJ1-1; TRBD1 might be the D (5 bases). Looked up from germline, CDR1 is SGHNT and CDR2 is YYREEE (reference sequence). The V end lost 1 base, the J end lost 4 bases, and 17 bases lay between the germline ends. The CDR3 sequence is 16 residues long. CDR3 protein: CASSLLSGFGGTEAFF. The CDR3, as DNA: TGTGCCAGCAGCTTGCTGTCAGGGTTTGGCGGCACTGAAGCTTTCTTT.

As to this clone: At the DNA level, this CDR3 is encoded by other sequences in the same sample as well. The rearrangement uses TRBV28 and TRBJ2-7, with D possibly being TRBD1 or TRBD2 (5 bases each). Per the germline V gene, CDR1 is MDHEN and CDR2 is SYDVKM. The CDR3 contains 11 residues. The V end lost 8 bases, the J end lost 0 bases, and 5 bases lay between the germline ends. The CDR3, as DNA: TGTGCCAGCGGGGGCTCCTACGAGCAGTACTTC. Translation gives CASGGSYEQYF.

The rearrangement links TRBV19 to TRBJ2-7; a weak D match, TRBD1 (5 bases). Germline V gives CDR1 LNHDA, CDR2 SQIVND (reference sequence). Trimming pared 5 bases from V and 0 bases from J, leaving 8 bases between. The CDR3 spans 13 residues. The CDR3 region is CASSPDTSYEQYF. The CDR3 coding sequence is TGTGCCAGTAGTCCGGACACCTCCTACGAGCAGTACTTC.

This clone was counted a single time. V usage is TRBV30 and J usage is TRBJ2-2, with D possibly being TRBD2 (5 bases). The germline V and J ends were trimmed by 0 bases and 6 bases, with 8 bases remaining between them. There are 13 residues in the CDR3. In germline, CDR1 is GTSNPN, CDR2 SVGIG (reference sequence). The CDR3 protein is CAWSVAVAGELFF. CDR3 coding DNA: TGTGCCTGGAGTGTAGCGGTGGCCGGGGAGCTGTTTTTT.

This chain uses TRBV2 with TRBJ1-3; D possibly corresponds to TRBD1 (5 bases). V was trimmed by 5 bases and J by 3 bases, leaving 20 bases between them. CDR1 and CDR2 (germline): SNHLY, FYNNEI. The CDR3 is 17 residues long. The CDR3 reads CASSPNPFGHLGNTIYF. CDR3 nucleotide sequence: TGTGCCAGCAGTCCAAACCCCTTCGGACACCTTGGAAACACCATATATTTT. The full variable domain, in which reference TRBV2 and TRBJ1-3 provide the parts outside the CDR3, is EPEVTQTPSHQVTQMGQEVILRCVPISNHLYFYWYRQILGQKVEFLVSFYNNEISEKSEIFDDQFSVERPDGSNFTLKIRSTKLEDSAMYFCASSPNPFGHLGNTIYFGEGSWLTVV.

The gene calls are TRBV6-5 and TRBJ2-3; D remains unclear. Germline CDR1 and CDR2: MNHEY and SVGAGI. Trimming took 2 bases from V and 0 from J, leaving 9 bases between them. This CDR3 spans 15 amino acids. The CDR3 DNA reads as TGTGCCAGCAGTTACGCCGATCCCAGCACAGATACGCAGTATTTT. Amino acids: CASSYADPSTDTQYF.

The rearrangement uses TRBV2 and TRBJ2-7, with 16 bases aligning to TRBD2. V gave up 4 bases and J gave up 3 bases; unmatched junction bases: 9. Germline V lookup: CDR1 SNHLY, CDR2 FYNNEI. This CDR3 spans 18 amino acids. The CDR3 DNA follows: TGTGCCAGCAGTGCCCAGGGACTAGCGGGAGGGTCTTACTACGAGCAGTACTTC. Translating gives CASSAQGLAGGSYYEQYF.

This chain connects TRBV27 to TRBJ2-7, with D possibly matching TRBD1 (5 bases). Germline CDR1 reads MNHEY; CDR2 reads SMNVEV (reference sequence). This CDR3 has 13 amino acids. V was pared by 2 bases and J by 6 bases, with 11 bases between. This CDR3 is CASSLRGHSEQYF. CDR3 nucleotide sequence: TGTGCCAGCAGTTTACGAGGACATAGCGAGCAGTACTTC.

The J gene is TRBJ2-1, the V gene TRBV27, with 7 bases that match TRBD1. The CDR3 loop spans 17 amino acids. The V segment lost 2 bases and the J segment 0 bases; nucleotides outside the gene matches: 7. CDR1 and CDR2 from the germline V gene are MNHEY and SMNVEV (reference sequence). CDR3 sequence: CASSLEGARSSYNEQFF. The CDR3 nucleotides read TGTGCCAGCAGTTTAGAGGGGGCTCGAAGCTCCTACAATGAGCAGTTCTTC.